This T cell receptor beta chain was captured in a study of T-cell reconstitution after alpha-beta-depleted transplantation in children. Unique molecular identifiers tagged the TCRbeta library. One entry per CDR3 protein, called by TCRdb with MiXCR from the PCR reads. The repertoire has a few hundred thousand distinct CDR3 sequences, just over 20% of them found once; the top ten carry over 3.5%. Germline-derived CDR1 and CDR2 are SGHRS and YFSETQ. The CDR3 covers 15 residues. Trimming cost V 0 bases and J 4 bases, with 13 bases left between them. The sequence derives from a human donor who donated a stem cell graft to a child with acute myeloid leukemia. The chain carries TRBV5-1 and TRBJ1-2, with D unresolved. The starting material was PBMCs from the stem cell graft donor, obtained from the stem cell graft. The CDR3 coding sequence is TGCGCCAGCAGCTTGGTTCTGGACGGAAGCTATGGCTACACCTTC. This codes for CASSLVLDGSYGYTF.